The rows below give T cell receptor beta chains drawn from one sample of a study of blood T cell repertoires in COVID-19. Sequencing was performed with immunoSEQ multiplex PCR; in TCRdb, only in-frame clones are kept and a portion is missing. The data hold about 130,000 clones, with approximately 89% observed a single time. Source material: peripheral blood. These receptors all stem from a woman between 65 and 79 years old with COVID-19, enrolled during active disease. Each CDR3 is given with its conserved first and last residue. The D gene is left open where the match is weak. Size is stated for part of the rows, as once, few or many counts, or as a class when the clone is expanded.

NA,TRBJ1-3,TRBV13,once,TGTGCCAGCAGCTCACAGGGTATGAGTGGAAACACCATATATTTT,CASSSQGMSGNTIYF
NA,TRBJ2-2,TRBV7-6,few,TGTGCCAGCAGCGGAGGCGAGGGCCAGGAAACCGGGGAGCTGTTTTTT,CASSGGEGQETGELFF
TRBD1,TRBJ1-2,TRBV5-5,NA,TGTGCCAGCAGTTACAGGGGTGAGTCTGGCTACACCTTC,CASSYRGESGYTF
NA,TRBJ1-1,TRBV11-2,NA,TGTGCCAGCAGCTTGGGGGGGAACACTGAAGCTTTCTTT,CASSLGGNTEAFF
NA,TRBJ2-2,TRBV11-2,few,TGTGCCAGCAGCTTATCCATGACAGCCACCAACACCGGGGAGCTGTTTTTT,CASSLSMTATNTGELFF
TRBD2,TRBJ2-3,TRBV5-1,NA,TGCGCCAGCAGCTCCGGACTAGCGGGGTCCCCTAGCACAGATACGCAGTATTTT,CASSSGLAGSPSTDTQYF
TRBD1,TRBJ2-7,TRBV5-5,NA,TGTGCCAGCAGCGCTCGGGACAGGGGTTACGAGCAGTACTTC,CASSARDRGYEQYF
TRBD2,TRBJ2-1,TRBV20-1,once,TGCAGTGCTAGTGGGACTAGCGGTATTGAGCAGTTCTTC,CSASGTSGIEQFF
NA,TRBJ2-5,TRBV28,NA,TGTGCCAGCAAACCTCACAGGGTTCAAGAGACCCAGTACTTC,CASKPHRVQETQYF
TRBD1,TRBJ1-1,TRBV2,NA,TGTGCCAGCAGTGATTATATGGGACAGGGCCAAGCTTTCTTT,CASSDYMGQGQAFF
TRBD1,TRBJ2-2,TRBV18,NA,TGTGCCAGCTCCCTCCGGGACAGGGCTGACACCGGGGAGCTGTTTTTT,CASSLRDRADTGELFF
TRBD2,TRBJ2-7,TRBV7-8,once,TGTGCCAGCAGCTTAGTTCCTAGCGGGGCCTCCGGGCAGTACTTC,CASSLVPSGASGQYF
NA,TRBJ1-2,TRBV6-5,NA,TGTGCCAGCAGGGACTCCTATGTCGCTAACTATGGCTACACCTTC,CASRDSYVANYGYTF
NA,TRBJ1-2,TRBV7-2,NA,TGTGCCAGCAGCCTCGGGGACATATACTATGGCTACACCTTC,CASSLGDIYYGYTF
TRBD2,TRBJ2-3,TRBV5-4,NA,TGTGCCAGCAGCTTCAGCGGGGGGACAGATACGCAGTATTTT,CASSFSGGTDTQYF
TRBD1,TRBJ1-3,TRBV5-1,NA,TGCGCCAGCATGGGACAGGGGGCTGTTGGAAACACCATATATTTT,CASMGQGAVGNTIYF
TRBD2,TRBJ2-5,TRBV5-4,NA,TGTGCCAGCAGCCCCCCCGGTCTAGCGGTTGAGACCCAGTACTTC,CASSPPGLAVETQYF
NA,TRBJ2-3,TRBV19,NA,TGTGCCAGTAGTATGGAGCTGGGTAGGTCAGATACGCAGTATTTT,CASSMELGRSDTQYF
NA,TRBJ1-4,TRBV7-9,NA,TGTGCCAGCAGCTTCAAAGGGGCAACTAATGAAAAACTGTTTTTT,CASSFKGATNEKLFF
TRBD1,TRBJ2-2,TRBV14,NA,TGTGCCAGCAGCCAAGATCCCACAGGGGCGCCTCTGAACACCGGGGAGCTGTTTTTT,CASSQDPTGAPLNTGELFF
TRBD2,TRBJ2-5,TRBV5-4,once,TGTGCCAGCAGCTTAGGACTAGCGGCGACTCAAGAGACCCAGTACTTC,CASSLGLAATQETQYF
NA,TRBJ2-1,TRBV7-9,NA,TGTGCCAGCAGCTTAGTCTGGACAGACAATGAGCAGTTCTTC,CASSLVWTDNEQFF
NA,TRBJ2-3,TRBV3-1/TRBV3-2,NA,TGTGCCAGCAGCCAAGATCCGGGGGGCCTCACAGATACGCAGTATTTT,CASSQDPGGLTDTQYF
TRBD1,TRBJ2-2,TRBV9,NA,TGTGCCAGCACCGTACGGGACAGTCCGAACACCGGGGAGCTGTTTTTT,CASTVRDSPNTGELFF
NA,TRBJ2-7,TRBV28,NA,TGTGCCACCTGGAGGGTGGGCTACGAGCAGTACTTC,CATWRVGYEQYF
TRBD1,TRBJ1-4,TRBV4-1,NA,TGCGCCAGCAGCCCCCGAGACGGACAGGGAGGACCAACTAATGAAAAACTGTTTTTT,CASSPRDGQGGPTNEKLFF
TRBD1,TRBJ1-1,TRBV19,few,TGTGCCAGTAGCACCCGGACAGGGATATACACTGAAGCTTTCTTT,CASSTRTGIYTEAFF
NA,TRBJ2-5,TRBV2,NA,TGTGCCAGCAGTGATGGGACAAGCCTTCAAGAGACCCAGTACTTC,CASSDGTSLQETQYF
NA,TRBJ2-1,TRBV11-3,NA,TGTGCCAGCAGTCGGACTTCCAATGAGCAGTTCTTC,CASSRTSNEQFF
TRBD1,TRBJ2-5,TRBV14,NA,TGTGCCAGCAGCCAAGGGACAGGGGCCAGTGCGGCCCAGTACTTC,CASSQGTGASAAQYF
NA,TRBJ1-1,TRBV3-1/TRBV3-2,NA,TGTGCCAGCAGCCAAGGGGGGGGCGCCTTGAACACTGAAGCTTTCTTT,CASSQGGGALNTEAFF
TRBD1,TRBJ2-2,TRBV3-1/TRBV3-2,NA,TGTGCCAGCACCCAAGAGGGGGCCAACACCGGGGAGCTGTTTTTT,CASTQEGANTGELFF
NA,TRBJ2-2,TRBV7-9,NA,TGTGCCAGCAGCTTACTGGCAGCACAGGGCGCCGGGGAGCTGTTTTTT,CASSLLAAQGAGELFF
NA,TRBJ1-1,TRBV30,NA,TGTGCCTGGAGAAACAAACAGGGTGGCACTGAAGCTTTCTTT,CAWRNKQGGTEAFF
NA,TRBJ2-1,TRBV7-9,once,TGTGCCAGCAGCGAGTACGGGGGGCCCTTTGAGCAGTTCTTC,CASSEYGGPFEQFF
NA,TRBJ1-2,TRBV28,NA,TGTGCCAGCACAACACTATCGGGTTTGGATGGCTACACCTTC,CASTTLSGLDGYTF
TRBD2,TRBJ2-3,TRBV3-1/TRBV3-2,NA,TGTGCCAGCAGCCACGGGACTAGCGGGGGGACTAGGGATACGCAGTATTTT,CASSHGTSGGTRDTQYF
NA,TRBJ2-7,TRBV28,NA,TGTGCCAGCAGTCGTCCAGGGACCTACGAGCAGTACTTC,CASSRPGTYEQYF
NA,TRBJ1-1,TRBV5-6,NA,TGTGCCAGCAGCTTGAGGGGCTCGGAGAGCATGAACACTGAAGCTTTCTTT,CASSLRGSESMNTEAFF
NA,TRBJ2-1,TRBV11-2,once,TGTGCCAGCAGCTTAGACAGGGACAATGAGCAGTTCTTC,CASSLDRDNEQFF
NA,TRBJ1-3,TRBV5-6,NA,TGTGCCAGCAGCTCCGGGACATTGGGAAACACCATATATTTT,CASSSGTLGNTIYF
NA,TRBJ2-3,TRBV5-1,NA,TGCGCCAGCAGCGGAGGACAGAGCACAGATACGCAGTATTTT,CASSGGQSTDTQYF
NA,TRBJ2-4,TRBV5-6,NA,TGTGCCAGCAGCTTGCCGGGGGAGGAGACCAAAAACATTCAGTACTTC,CASSLPGEETKNIQYF
TRBD2,TRBJ2-4,TRBV29-1,NA,TGCAGCGTTTTAAGCGGGGGGGCCCACATTCAGTACTTC,CSVLSGGAHIQYF
TRBD2,TRBJ2-1,TRBV7-8,few,TGTGCCAGCAGCTTAGGGGCTAGCGGGGGATACAATGAGCAGTTCTTC,CASSLGASGGYNEQFF
TRBD1,TRBJ2-7,TRBV27,NA,TGTGCCAGCAGTCACCGGGACAGGTCCTACGAGCAGTACTTC,CASSHRDRSYEQYF
NA,TRBJ2-5,TRBV7-7,NA,TGTGCTAGCATCGGTCCCGGAGAGACCCAGTACTTC,CASIGPGETQYF
TRBD1,TRBJ1-2,TRBV28,NA,TGTGCCAGCCACCCGACAGGGCTTGGCTACACCTTC,CASHPTGLGYTF
NA,TRBJ2-1,TRBV9,NA,TGTGCCAGCAGCGTAGTAAATAGCGTTGAGCAGTTCTTC,CASSVVNSVEQFF
TRBD2,TRBJ2-1,TRBV2,NA,TGTGCCAGCAGTGAGGGAGCGGGGGGGCCCAATGAGCAGTTCTTC,CASSEGAGGPNEQFF
TRBD1,TRBJ2-5,TRBV5-4,NA,TGTGCCAGCAGCCCCCGGACAGGGTCACTTGAGACCCAGTACTTC,CASSPRTGSLETQYF
NA,TRBJ2-5,TRBV28,NA,TGTGCCAGCAGTTTCTTGGACAGTGTGATAGAGACCCAGTACTTC,CASSFLDSVIETQYF
NA,TRBJ1-6,TRBV2,NA,TGTGCCAGTCAGGGTCTGACCTATAATTCACCCCTCCACTTT,CASQGLTYNSPLHF
NA,TRBJ1-3,TRBV6-5,NA,TGTGCCAGCAGGCTCACAGGGTCCGGAAACACCATATATTTT,CASRLTGSGNTIYF
NA,TRBJ1-6,TRBV6-5,NA,TGTGCCAGCACTTTGGGGGCCAAAAATTCACCCCTCCACTTT,CASTLGAKNSPLHF
NA,TRBJ1-1,TRBV19,NA,TGTGCCAGTACCGGTGAACAGGGTCAAACTGAAGCTTTCTTT,CASTGEQGQTEAFF
TRBD2,TRBJ2-7,TRBV4-1,NA,TGCGCCAGCAGCCAAGATCCCCTAGCGGGGGGGCCCAACGAGCAGTACTTC,CASSQDPLAGGPNEQYF
NA,TRBJ1-4,TRBV5-1,NA,TGCGCCAGCAGCTTGGCCCGGGGGGCAGGAGAAAAACTGTTTTTT,CASSLARGAGEKLFF
NA,TRBJ1-5,TRBV7-9,NA,TGTGCCAGCAGCTTAGGGGCAGGGAATCAGCCCCAGCATTTT,CASSLGAGNQPQHF